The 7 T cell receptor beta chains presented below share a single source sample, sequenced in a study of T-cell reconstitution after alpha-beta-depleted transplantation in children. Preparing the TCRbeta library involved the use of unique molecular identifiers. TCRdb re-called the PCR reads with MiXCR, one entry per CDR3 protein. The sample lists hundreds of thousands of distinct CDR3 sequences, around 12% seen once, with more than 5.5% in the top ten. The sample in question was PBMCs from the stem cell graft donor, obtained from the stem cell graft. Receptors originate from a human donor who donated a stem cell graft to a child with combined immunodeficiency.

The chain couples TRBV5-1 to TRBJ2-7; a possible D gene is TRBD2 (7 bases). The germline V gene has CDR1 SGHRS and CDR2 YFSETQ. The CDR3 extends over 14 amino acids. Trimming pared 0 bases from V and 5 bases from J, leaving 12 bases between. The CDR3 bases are TGCGCCAGCAGCTTGGGGGGGGGCGGCCACGAGCAGTACTTC. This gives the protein CASSLGGGGHEQYF.

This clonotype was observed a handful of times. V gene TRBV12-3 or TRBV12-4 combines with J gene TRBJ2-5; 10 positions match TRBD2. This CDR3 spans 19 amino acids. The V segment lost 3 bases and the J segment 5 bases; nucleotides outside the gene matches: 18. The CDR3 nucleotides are TGTGCCAGCAGTTTCAGGGCTAGCGGGAGAACCCCATTTGAGGAGACCCAGTACTTC. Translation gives CASSFRASGRTPFEETQYF.

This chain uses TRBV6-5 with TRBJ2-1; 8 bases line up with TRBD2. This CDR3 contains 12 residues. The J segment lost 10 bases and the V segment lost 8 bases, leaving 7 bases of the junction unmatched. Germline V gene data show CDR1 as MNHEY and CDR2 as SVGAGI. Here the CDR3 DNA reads TGTGCCAGCGGGGGCGGGGGGAGAGAGCAGTTCTTC. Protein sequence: CASGGGGREQFF.

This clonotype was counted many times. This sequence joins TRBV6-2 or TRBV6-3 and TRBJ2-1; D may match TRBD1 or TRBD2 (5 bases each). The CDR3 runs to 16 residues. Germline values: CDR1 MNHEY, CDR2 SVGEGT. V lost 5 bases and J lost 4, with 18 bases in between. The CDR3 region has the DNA TGTGCCAGCAGTCCCCTCTTAGGGGAGAAATACAATGAGCAGTTCTTC. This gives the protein CASSPLLGEKYNEQFF.

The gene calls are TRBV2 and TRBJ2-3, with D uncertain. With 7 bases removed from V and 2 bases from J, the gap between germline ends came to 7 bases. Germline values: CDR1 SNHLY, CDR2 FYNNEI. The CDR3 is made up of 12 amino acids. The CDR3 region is CASNRHTDTQYF. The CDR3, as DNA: TGTGCCAGCAATCGACACACAGATACGCAGTATTTT.

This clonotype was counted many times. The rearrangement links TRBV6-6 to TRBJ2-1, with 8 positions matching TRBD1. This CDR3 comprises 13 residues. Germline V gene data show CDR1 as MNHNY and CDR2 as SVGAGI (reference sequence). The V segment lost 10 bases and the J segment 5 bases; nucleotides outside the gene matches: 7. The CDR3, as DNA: TGTGCCACCGGACAGGGCTTTAACAATGAGCAGTTCTTC. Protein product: CATGQGFNNEQFF.

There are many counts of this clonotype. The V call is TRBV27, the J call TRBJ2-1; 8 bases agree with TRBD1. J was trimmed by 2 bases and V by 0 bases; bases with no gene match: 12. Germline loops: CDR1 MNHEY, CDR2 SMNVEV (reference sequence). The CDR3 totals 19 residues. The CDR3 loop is CASSLSWVLTGDTYNEQFF. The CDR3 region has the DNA TGTGCCAGCAGTTTATCATGGGTATTGACAGGGGACACCTACAATGAGCAGTTCTTC.